This TCR beta chain comes out of a study of regulatory T cells in long-lasting Graves disease. Notes on this clonotype: Its antigen remains unknown.

Construction of TCR beta libraries relied on iRepertoire HTBI primers and on Arm-PCR targeting CDR3 regions. TCRdb itself ran the multiplex PCR reads through MiXCR, one entry per CDR3 protein. The repertoire holds 500,000 to 800,000 distinct CDR3 sequences, with around 32% as singletons. Points from the study as a whole: TCR diversity was lower in persistent Graves' patients than in newly diagnosed ones.

Time point described: persistent/refractory GD, antithyroid drugs over 5 years with positive TRAb. Following extraction of RNA from PBMCs, that RNA was used to make the TCR library. Germline CDR1 reads DFQATT; CDR2 reads SNEGSKA (reference sequence). V lost 0 bases and J lost 2, with 14 bases in between. This CDR3 is 15 amino acids long. The chain links TRBV20-1 to TRBJ2-7; D is possibly TRBD2 (6 bases). This clonotype was obtained from a female donor with Graves disease. The source material was peripheral blood mononuclear cells (PBMCs), sampled when the disease was refractory, from a patient treated with antithyroid drugs. CDR3 residues: CSARDLGGVAYEQYF. The CDR3 DNA reads as TGCAGTGCTAGAGATCTCGGAGGGGTAGCCTACGAGCAGTACTTC.